This T cell receptor (beta chain) was sequenced for a study of blood T cells in healthy people across ages. Findings and caveats of the study: The fall in TCR beta diversity per million T cells was roughly linear with age.

Comment on this clonotype: What it recognizes is unknown.

Isolation yielded PBMCs, at least 7 million per sample, in every case. Using a J-beta primer mix together with a sample-barcoded 5' primer, a second PCR was run for roughly 7 to 12 cycles. TCRdb fed the 5' RACE reads into MiXCR, producing one record per CDR3 protein. Of 850,000 to 1,000,000 distinct CDR3 sequences in the sample, roughly 50% were seen once. Germline lookup yields CDR1 MDHEN and CDR2 SYDVKM. This CDR3 is 15 amino acids long. Sequenced: blood. The chain carries TRBV28 and TRBJ2-5; 10 nucleotides align to TRBD1. The J call may be wrong; the DNA end is better matched by TRBJ2-7. The sequence was obtained from an older woman in good health. CDR3 amino acids: CASSLFGTGAYEQYF. The CDR3 DNA is TGTGCCAGCAGTTTGTTTGGGACAGGGGCCTACGAGCAGTACTTC.